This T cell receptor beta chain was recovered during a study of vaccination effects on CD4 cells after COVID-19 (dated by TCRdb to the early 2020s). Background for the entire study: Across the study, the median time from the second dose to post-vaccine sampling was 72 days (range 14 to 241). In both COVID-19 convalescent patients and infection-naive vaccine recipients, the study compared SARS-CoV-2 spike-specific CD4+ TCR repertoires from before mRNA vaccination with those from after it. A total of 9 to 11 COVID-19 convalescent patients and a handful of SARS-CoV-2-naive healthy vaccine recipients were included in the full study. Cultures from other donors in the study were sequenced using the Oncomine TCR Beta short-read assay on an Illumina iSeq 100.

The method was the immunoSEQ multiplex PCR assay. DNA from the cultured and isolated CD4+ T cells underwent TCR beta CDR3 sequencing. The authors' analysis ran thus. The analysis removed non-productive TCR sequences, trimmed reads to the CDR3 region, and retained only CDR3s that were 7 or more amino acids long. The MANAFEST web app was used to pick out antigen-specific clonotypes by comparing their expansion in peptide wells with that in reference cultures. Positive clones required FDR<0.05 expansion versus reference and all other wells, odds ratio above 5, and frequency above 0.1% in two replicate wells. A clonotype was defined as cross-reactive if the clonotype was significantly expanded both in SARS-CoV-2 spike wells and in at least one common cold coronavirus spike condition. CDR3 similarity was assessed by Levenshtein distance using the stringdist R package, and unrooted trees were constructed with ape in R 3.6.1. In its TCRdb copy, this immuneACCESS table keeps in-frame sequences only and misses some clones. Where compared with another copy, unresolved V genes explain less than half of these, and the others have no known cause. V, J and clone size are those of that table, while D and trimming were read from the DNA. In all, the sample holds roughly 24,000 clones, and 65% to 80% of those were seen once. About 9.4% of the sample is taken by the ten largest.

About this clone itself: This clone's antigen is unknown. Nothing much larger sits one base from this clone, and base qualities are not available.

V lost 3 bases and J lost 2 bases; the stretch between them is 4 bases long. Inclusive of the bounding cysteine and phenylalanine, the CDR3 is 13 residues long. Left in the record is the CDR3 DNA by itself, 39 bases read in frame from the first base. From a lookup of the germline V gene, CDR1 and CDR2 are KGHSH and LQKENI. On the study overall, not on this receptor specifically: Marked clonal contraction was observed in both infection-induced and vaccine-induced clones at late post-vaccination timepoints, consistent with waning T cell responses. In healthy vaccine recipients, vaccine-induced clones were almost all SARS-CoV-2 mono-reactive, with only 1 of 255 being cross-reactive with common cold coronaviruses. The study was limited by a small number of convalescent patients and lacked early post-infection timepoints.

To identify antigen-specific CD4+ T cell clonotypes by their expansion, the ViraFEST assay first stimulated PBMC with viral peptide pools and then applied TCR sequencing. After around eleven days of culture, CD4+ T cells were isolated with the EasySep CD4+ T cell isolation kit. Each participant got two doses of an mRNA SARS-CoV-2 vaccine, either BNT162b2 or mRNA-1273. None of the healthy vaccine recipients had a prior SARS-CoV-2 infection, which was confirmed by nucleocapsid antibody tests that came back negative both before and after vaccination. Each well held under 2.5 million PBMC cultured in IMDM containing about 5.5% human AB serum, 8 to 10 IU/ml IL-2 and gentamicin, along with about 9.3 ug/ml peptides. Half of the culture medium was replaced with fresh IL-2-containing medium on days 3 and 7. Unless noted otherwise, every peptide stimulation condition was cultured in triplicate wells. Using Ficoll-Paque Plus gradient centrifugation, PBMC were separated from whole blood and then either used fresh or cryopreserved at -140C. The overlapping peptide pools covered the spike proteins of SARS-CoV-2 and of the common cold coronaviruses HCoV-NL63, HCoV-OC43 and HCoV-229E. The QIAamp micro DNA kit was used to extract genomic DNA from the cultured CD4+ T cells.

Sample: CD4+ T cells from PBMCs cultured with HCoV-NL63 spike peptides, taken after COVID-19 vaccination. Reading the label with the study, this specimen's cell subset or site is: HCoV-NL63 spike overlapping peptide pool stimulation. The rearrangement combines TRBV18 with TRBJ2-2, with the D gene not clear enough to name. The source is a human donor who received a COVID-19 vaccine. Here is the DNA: TGTGCCAGCTCACCCAGTAACACCGGGGAGCTGTTTTTT. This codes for CASSPSNTGELFF.